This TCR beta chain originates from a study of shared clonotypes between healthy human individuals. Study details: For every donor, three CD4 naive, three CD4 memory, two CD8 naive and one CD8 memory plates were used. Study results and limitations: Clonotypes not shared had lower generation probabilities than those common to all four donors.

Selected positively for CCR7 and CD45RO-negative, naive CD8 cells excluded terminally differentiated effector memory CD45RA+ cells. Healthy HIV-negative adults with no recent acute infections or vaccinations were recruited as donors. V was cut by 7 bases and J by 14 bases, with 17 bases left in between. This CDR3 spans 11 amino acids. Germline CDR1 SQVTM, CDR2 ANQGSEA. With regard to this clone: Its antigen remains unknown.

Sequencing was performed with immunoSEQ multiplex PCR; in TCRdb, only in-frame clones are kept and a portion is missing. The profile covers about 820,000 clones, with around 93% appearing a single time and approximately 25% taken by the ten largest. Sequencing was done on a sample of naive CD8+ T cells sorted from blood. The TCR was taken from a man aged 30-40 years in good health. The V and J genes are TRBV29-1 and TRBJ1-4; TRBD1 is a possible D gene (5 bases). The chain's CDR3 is CSALRDPILFF. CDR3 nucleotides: TGCAGCGCACTCCGGGACCCCATCCTGTTTTTT.